These 21 T cell receptor beta chains came from one sample sequenced in a study of T cells after somatic rescue of genetic block (dated by TCRdb to the early 2020s). Library preparation used the immunoSEQ multiplex PCR assay. TCRdb holds this immuneACCESS table with in-frame rearrangements only. Some clones are missing; in checked studies, unresolved V genes explain under half, and the rest has no known cause. The table for this sample lists tens of thousands of clones; roughly 96% of them were counted only once. The leading ten clones occupy about 0.076% of the sample. The source material was peripheral blood mononuclear cells (PBMCs). Source of these receptors: a child less than two years old.

The chain recombines TRBV7-9 with TRBJ2-7; 8 nucleotides match TRBD2. Germline V gene lookup returns CDR1 SEHNR and CDR2 FQNEAQ (reference sequence). The CDR3 is 17 residues long. The J segment lost 2 bases and the V segment lost 0 bases, leaving 9 bases of the junction unmatched. This chain's CDR3 is CASSLASLAEAAYEQYF. Written as DNA, the CDR3 is TGTGCCAGCAGCTTAGCCTCACTAGCGGAGGCGGCCTACGAGCAGTACTTC.

The chain links TRBV9 to TRBJ2-2, with D hard to call. The CDR3 totals 13 residues. Germline CDR1 is SGDLS and CDR2 is YYNGEE. Trimming removed 3 bases from V and 0 bases from J, with 3 bases in between. As DNA, the CDR3 is TGTGCCAGCAGCGAATCGAACACCGGGGAGCTGTTTTTT. It codes for CASSESNTGELFF. Drawing the rest from reference TRBV9 and TRBJ2-2, the complete variable domain is DSGVTQTPKHLITATGQRVTLRCSPRSGDLSVYWYQQSLDQGLQFLIQYYNGEERAKGNILERFSAQQFPDLHSELNLSSLELGDSALYFCASSESNTGELFFGEGSRLTVL.

This sequence joins TRBV5-1 and TRBJ2-2; D gene uncertain. The germline V gene encodes CDR1 SGHRS and CDR2 YFSETQ. V was shortened by 3 bases and J by 4 bases, with 7 bases between the two germline ends. The CDR3 loop spans 13 amino acids. The CDR3, as DNA: TGCGCCAGCAGCTCCAAGGCCACCGGGGAGCTGTTTTTT. The encoded protein is CASSSKATGELFF. Filled out from reference TRBV5-1 and TRBJ2-2, the complete variable domain reads KAGVTQTPRYLIKTRGQQVTLSCSPISGHRSVSWYQQTPGQGLQFLFEYFSETQRNKGNFPGRFSGRQFSNSRSEMNVSTLELGDSALYLCASSSKATGELFFGEGSRLTVL.

The V and J genes are TRBV27 and TRBJ1-1; D gene ambiguous. The CDR3 covers 14 residues. V lost 3 bases, J lost 3 bases, and 11 bases lay in between. CDR1 MNHEY and CDR2 SMNVEV come from the germline V gene (reference sequence). CDR3: CASSLGSGDTEAFF. CDR3 nucleotides: TGTGCCAGCAGTTTGGGATCCGGGGACACTGAAGCTTTCTTT.

The chain uses TRBV5-5 and TRBJ2-3; D call uncertain. The CDR3 contains 13 residues. The V gene lost 3 bases and the J gene lost 5 bases, with 10 bases spanning the gap. CDR1 is SGHKS and CDR2 is YYEKEE in the germline V gene (reference sequence). CDR3 bases: TGTGCCAGCAGCTCCCGCCCGGGAGATACGCAGTATTTT. The encoded protein is CASSSRPGDTQYF.

V and J are TRBV11-2 and TRBJ2-2; possibly TRBD1 for D (6 bases). The CDR3 is 15 amino acids. Between the trimmed V and J ends, which lost 3 bases and 1 base, there was a span of 9 bases. CDR1 and CDR2 from the germline V gene are SGHAT and FQNNGV. CDR3 in amino acids: CASSFGQLNTGELFF. CDR3 sequence (DNA): TGTGCCAGCAGCTTCGGACAGCTGAACACCGGGGAGCTGTTTTTT.

The rearrangement uses TRBV5-6 and TRBJ2-7; the match to TRBD2 covers 15 bases. Germline lookup yields CDR1 SGHDT and CDR2 YYEEEE. V lost 1 base, J lost 7 bases, and 3 bases stayed unmatched. The CDR3 runs 15 residues. CDR3 coding DNA: TGTGCCAGCAGCTTGATCGGACTAGCGGGAGGGGAGCAGTACTTC. This encodes CASSLIGLAGGEQYF.

This clone was seen once. CDR3 region: CASSLGGMGQPQHF. DNA of the CDR3: TGTGCCAGCAGCTTAGGAGGGATGGGGCAGCCCCAGCATTTT. The rearrangement links TRBV2 to TRBJ1-5; D remains ambiguous. The germline V gene has CDR1 SNHLY and CDR2 FYNNEI. The CDR3 is 14 residues long. Trimming shortened V by 6 bases and J by 7 bases, and 16 bases separated the two germline ends.

The rearrangement links TRBV30 to TRBJ2-1; possibly TRBD2 for D (7 bases). Germline V gene lookup returns CDR1 GTSNPN and CDR2 SVGIG (reference sequence). The V gene lost 4 bases and the J gene lost 6 bases, with 13 bases spanning the gap. The CDR3 sequence is 13 residues long. The DNA of the CDR3 is TGTGCCTGGAACGGGGGGCCTGGCAATGAGCAGTTCTTC. This gives the protein CAWNGGPGNEQFF.

This sequence joins TRBV19 and TRBJ1-2; D gene ambiguous. V was pared by 3 bases and J by 4 bases, with 9 bases between. Per germline, CDR1 LNHDA and CDR2 SQIVND (reference sequence). The CDR3 extends over 13 amino acids. The CDR3 is CASSMSRGYGYTF. CDR3 DNA sequence: TGTGCCAGTAGTATGAGTCGGGGCTATGGCTACACCTTC. The full variable domain, completed using reference TRBV19 and TRBJ1-2, is DGGITQSPKYLFRKEGQNVTLSCEQNLNHDAMYWYRQDPGQGLRLIYYSQIVNDFQKGDIAEGYSVSREKKESFPLTVTSAQKNPTAFYLCASSMSRGYGYTFGSGTRLTVV.

J is TRBJ2-7 and V is TRBV7-9; maybe TRBD2 (6 bases). Germline CDR1 is SEHNR and CDR2 is FQNEAQ (reference sequence). CDR3 length: 15 amino acids. V lost 1 base to trimming and J lost 3 bases, with 13 bases between them. The CDR3 loop is CASSLGDFRGYEQYF. DNA for the CDR3: TGTGCCAGCAGCTTAGGGGACTTCCGAGGCTACGAGCAGTACTTC.

The genes are TRBV7-9 and TRBJ2-1, with 9 bases aligning to TRBD2. CDR3 length equals 18 residues. Germline V CDR1 and CDR2: SEHNR, FQNEAQ (reference sequence). V lost 5 bases, J lost 12 bases, and 23 bases stayed unmatched. CDR3 nucleotides: TGTGCCAGCAGCACCCTCGACAGGGTGGGTAGCGGGAGAGATGGGCAGTTCTTC. Amino acids: CASSTLDRVGSGRDGQFF.

The chain joins TRBV19 to TRBJ2-1, with 11 bases matching TRBD2. Germline V gene lookup returns CDR1 LNHDA and CDR2 SQIVND (reference sequence). This CDR3 region has 15 residues. V shed 2 bases, J shed 7 bases, and the junction held 4 bases outside the gene matches. The CDR3 reads CASSIIAGGGNEQFF. CDR3 sequence (DNA): TGTGCCAGTAGTATAATAGCGGGAGGGGGAAATGAGCAGTTCTTC.

The DNA for the CDR3 is TGTGCCATCAGTGAAAATGACAGGGGCAACGAGCAGTACTTC. This gives the protein CAISENDRGNEQYF. This chain links TRBV10-3 with TRBJ2-5; 8 nucleotides align to TRBD1. With the DNA end fitting TRBJ2-7 better, the J assignment may be wrong. Germline V gives CDR1 ENHRY, CDR2 SYGVKD. CDR3 length equals 14 residues.

The chain uses TRBV5-1 and TRBJ2-6; 11 positions agree with TRBD2. CDR3 length equals 17 residues. Trimming removed 4 bases from V and 0 bases from J; junction bases left unmatched: 3. Germline-derived CDR1 and CDR2 are SGHRS and YFSETQ. Here the CDR3 reads CASSTGLADSGANVLTF. In nucleotides, the CDR3 is TGCGCCAGCAGCACGGGACTAGCGGACTCTGGGGCCAACGTCCTGACTTTC.

V and J are TRBV29-1 and TRBJ2-7; no clear D gene. Trimming removed 2 bases from V and 2 bases from J, with 4 bases in between. There are 11 residues in the CDR3. Germline CDR1 and CDR2: SQVTM and ANQGSEA. As DNA, the CDR3 is TGCAGCGTTGAACTAGCCTACGAGCAGTACTTC. Its protein product is CSVELAYEQYF.

The rearrangement uses TRBV29-1 and TRBJ1-3, with D maybe TRBD1 (6 bases). The CDR3 length is 13 residues. The V and J ends lost 3 bases and 4 bases respectively, with 10 bases between them. CDR1 and CDR2 (germline): SQVTM, ANQGSEA. The CDR3 protein is CSVDEGVGNTIYF. CDR3 nucleotide sequence: TGCAGCGTTGACGAGGGGGTCGGAAACACCATATATTTT.

The J gene is TRBJ2-1, the V gene TRBV5-4, with 9 bases that match TRBD2. There are 16 residues in the CDR3. V was pared by 0 bases and J by 6 bases, with 7 bases of the junction left unmatched. CDR1 and CDR2 from the germline V gene are SGHNT and YYREEE (reference sequence). The chain's CDR3 is CASSLATGLAINEQFF. CDR3 coding DNA: TGTGCCAGCAGCTTGGCCACGGGACTAGCCATCAATGAGCAGTTCTTC.

This clone has a single count. The chain employs TRBV5-6 and TRBJ1-5, with unresolved D. V lost 4 bases and J lost 4, with 9 bases in between. CDR1 and CDR2 (germline): SGHDT, YYEEEE. The CDR3 totals 13 residues. The CDR3 coding sequence is TGTGCCAGCAGCCGCTCGGGGAATCAGCCCCAGCATTTT. Translation: CASSRSGNQPQHF.

V and J are TRBV27 and TRBJ2-4; the D is unclear. Germline loops: CDR1 MNHEY, CDR2 SMNVEV (reference sequence). V was cut by 4 bases and J by 1 base, with 8 bases left in between. This CDR3 comprises 14 residues. CDR3: CASSSRHAKNIQYF. CDR3 in DNA: TGTGCCAGCAGTTCTCGGCACGCCAAAAACATTCAGTACTTC.

In its sample, this clone was seen once. The chain joins TRBV5-6 to TRBJ1-1, with unresolved D. Trimming removed 5 bases at V and 0 bases at J, with 11 bases between. From germline, CDR1 is SGHDT and CDR2 YYEEEE. This CDR3 spans 14 amino acids. The DNA for the CDR3 is TGTGCCAGCAGGTGGGGTTATATGAACACTGAAGCTTTCTTT. It specifies CASRWGYMNTEAFF.